A selection of T cell receptor beta chains follows, all from one sample in a study of blood T cell repertoires in COVID-19. Assay: immunoSEQ multiplex PCR; the TCRdb copy retains only in-frame clones and omits some. This sample yields 110,000 to 150,000 clones, of which approximately 80% are seen a single time; around 2.1% belongs to the top ten. Sequencing used peripheral blood. Source of these receptors: a woman aged 60 to 75 with acute or convalescent COVID-19. Both conserved end residues are part of each CDR3. The D gene is left open where the match is weak. Rows may omit the clone size; those that give it use once, few, many or a size class.

TRBD2	.	TRBV10-1	TRBJ2-1	TGCGCCAGCAGTGAGGCGAGGGGACTAGCGAGGAATGAGCAGTTCTTC	CASSEARGLARNEQFF
.	.	TRBV27	TRBJ2-7	TGTGCCAGCAGTTTCTGGGGCAGAGAGCAGTACTTC	CASSFWGREQYF
TRBD1	.	TRBV2	TRBJ1-2	TGTGCCAGCTTGACAGGGGGCAGTGGCTACACCTTC	CASLTGGSGYTF
TRBD1	.	TRBV5-1	TRBJ2-7	TGCGCCAGCAGCTTGCCATCGACAGGGTTCTCCTACGAGCAGTACTTC	CASSLPSTGFSYEQYF
.	many	TRBV5-4	TRBJ1-1	TGTGCCAGCAGCTTGGGAACTAGAGCCAACACTGAAGCTTTCTTT	CASSLGTRANTEAFF
.	few	TRBV5-1	TRBJ2-7	TGCGCCAGCAGCTTGTTTGGCGGTGCCTACGAGCAGTACTTC	CASSLFGGAYEQYF
TRBD1	.	TRBV10-2	TRBJ2-7	TGCGCCAGCAGGGTAGCGGGACAGGGGTTAGGCGAGCAGTACTTC	CASRVAGQGLGEQYF
.	.	TRBV6-5	TRBJ2-3	TGTGCCAGTATCCTCCGGGAGAGCGGGACAGATACGCAGTATTTT	CASILRESGTDTQYF
TRBD2	.	TRBV7-6	TRBJ2-2	TGTGCCAGCAGCCTCTCGGGACTAGCGGGAGGACCGAACACCGGGGAGCTGTTTTTT	CASSLSGLAGGPNTGELFF
TRBD2	.	TRBV5-1	TRBJ2-3	TGCGCCAGCAGCTTTAGCGGGAAGAGCACAGATACGCAGTATTTT	CASSFSGKSTDTQYF
.	.	TRBV11-2	TRBJ2-7	TGTGCCAGCAGCTTAGTATACGAGCAGTACTTC	CASSLVYEQYF
.	.	TRBV5-1	TRBJ1-1	TGCGCCAGCAGGACAGGCGGGTTGATGACTTTCTTT	CASRTGGLMTFF
.	.	TRBV5-1	TRBJ2-2	TGCGCCAGCCTACAGGGCTACACCGGGGAGCTGTTTTTT	CASLQGYTGELFF
TRBD2	.	TRBV6-5	TRBJ2-3	TGTGCCAGCAGAAGACTAGCGGTGAGCACAGATACGCAGTATTTT	CASRRLAVSTDTQYF
.	.	TRBV4-1	TRBJ2-3	TGCGCCAGCAGCCAAGAACCCGCGGCGAGAACGCAGTATTTT	CASSQEPAARTQYF
.	.	TRBV7-9	TRBJ2-2	TGTGCCAGCAGCTTCATCGGGAACACCGGGGAGCTGTTTTTT	CASSFIGNTGELFF
TRBD2	.	TRBV30	TRBJ2-7	TGTGCCTGGAGTATAGGTAGCGGGACCAACGAGCAGTACTTC	CAWSIGSGTNEQYF
TRBD2	.	TRBV5-1	TRBJ2-1	TGCGCCAGCAGCTTGTTAGCTAGCGGGAGGTCAAATGAGCAGTTCTTC	CASSLLASGRSNEQFF
TRBD1	.	TRBV7-9	TRBJ1-2	TGTGCCAGCAGCGGGGGACAGGACTACTATGGCTACACCTTC	CASSGGQDYYGYTF
.	.	TRBV11-3	TRBJ2-1	TGTGCCAGCAGCTTATCCAACTCTCCCTACAATGAGCAGTTCTTC	CASSLSNSPYNEQFF
TRBD1	once	TRBV18	TRBJ1-3	TGTGCCAGCTCACCACGATTTCAACAGGGGTCAGGAAACACCATATATTTT	CASSPRFQQGSGNTIYF
TRBD1	.	TRBV7-8	TRBJ1-3	TGTGCCAGCAGCTCCGTAAAATGGACAGGCCGAGGCTCTGGAAACACCATATATTTT	CASSSVKWTGRGSGNTIYF
.	.	TRBV5-1	TRBJ2-6	TGCGCCAGCAGCCCCGGAGGCTCTGGGGCCAACGTCCTGACTTTC	CASSPGGSGANVLTF
TRBD1	few	TRBV6-5	TRBJ1-1	TGTGCCAGCGGGACCTCAGGGGGGACTGAAGCTTTCTTT	CASGTSGGTEAFF
.	.	TRBV5-1	TRBJ2-7	TGCGCCAGCAGCTTTAGCGGCTACGAGCAGTACTTC	CASSFSGYEQYF
TRBD2	once	TRBV7-7	TRBJ2-1	TGTGCCAGCAGCCCGAGGACTAGCGGGAGGATGGTCGGTGAGCAGTTCTTC	CASSPRTSGRMVGEQFF
TRBD2	.	TRBV6-5	TRBJ2-2	TGTGCCAGCAGTTACCCGACTAGCGGGGGGACCGGGGAGCTGTTTTTT	CASSYPTSGGTGELFF
TRBD2	.	TRBV27	TRBJ2-1	TGTGCCAGCAGTGCAACTAGCGGGAGGGCCGAGGAGCAGTTCTTC	CASSATSGRAEEQFF
.	.	TRBV30	TRBJ1-3	TGTGCCTGGAAACCGACTGACCTCTCTGGAAACACCATATATTTT	CAWKPTDLSGNTIYF